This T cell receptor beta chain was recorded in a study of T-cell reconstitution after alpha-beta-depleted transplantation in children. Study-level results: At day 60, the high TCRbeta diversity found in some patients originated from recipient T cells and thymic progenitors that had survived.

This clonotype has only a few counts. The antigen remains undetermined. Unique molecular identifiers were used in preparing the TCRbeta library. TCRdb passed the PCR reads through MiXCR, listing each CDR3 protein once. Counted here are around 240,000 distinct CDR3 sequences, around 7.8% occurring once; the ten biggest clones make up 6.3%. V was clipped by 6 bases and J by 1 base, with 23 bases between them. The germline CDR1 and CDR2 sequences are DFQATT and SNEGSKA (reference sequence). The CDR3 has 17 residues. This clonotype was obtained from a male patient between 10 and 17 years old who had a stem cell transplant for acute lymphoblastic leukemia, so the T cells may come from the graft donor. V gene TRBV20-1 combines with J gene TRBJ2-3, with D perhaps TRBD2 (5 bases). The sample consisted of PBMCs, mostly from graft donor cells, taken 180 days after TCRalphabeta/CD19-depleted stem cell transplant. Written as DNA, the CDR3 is TGCAGTGCCAGACGGCTAGCAGTCACATCCCGCACAGATACGCAGTATTTT. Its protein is CSARRLAVTSRTDTQYF.